This TCR beta chain is drawn from a study of T cells in Graves' hyperthyroidism and ophthalmopathy. Broader study findings: In blood, most of the thyroid clonotypes expanded above 0.001 were also present. Stable hyperthyroidism and ophthalmopathy were separated using 13 V-J signatures.

This clonotype was seen only a few times. As yet, its antigen is unknown. The diagnostic basis comprised clinical symptoms, serum thyroxine and TRAb, thyroid ultrasound and orbital computed tomography. TCR beta CDR3 sequences were amplified from RNA transcripts. Primed by the HTBI set, a first-round RT-PCR was run on the TCR CDR3. A single record per CDR3 protein comes from TCRdb applying MiXCR to the multiplex PCR reads. Here the sample spans 500,000 to 800,000 distinct CDR3 sequences, about 45% being singletons. CDR1 and CDR2 from the germline V gene are SGHRS and YFSETQ. The V end lost 0 bases, the J end lost 0 bases, and 9 bases lay between the germline ends. The CDR3 length is 15 residues.

Material for sequencing was peripheral blood or thyroid tissue (not recorded which). This rearrangement joins TRBV5-1 to TRBJ1-1; a weak D match, TRBD1 (5 bases). The TCR was taken from an adult man with Graves' disease, either hyperthyroidism or ophthalmopathy (not recorded which). The CDR3 spells CASSLGAGLNTEAFF. The CDR3 DNA is TGCGCCAGCAGCTTGGGGGCAGGGCTGAACACTGAAGCTTTCTTT.